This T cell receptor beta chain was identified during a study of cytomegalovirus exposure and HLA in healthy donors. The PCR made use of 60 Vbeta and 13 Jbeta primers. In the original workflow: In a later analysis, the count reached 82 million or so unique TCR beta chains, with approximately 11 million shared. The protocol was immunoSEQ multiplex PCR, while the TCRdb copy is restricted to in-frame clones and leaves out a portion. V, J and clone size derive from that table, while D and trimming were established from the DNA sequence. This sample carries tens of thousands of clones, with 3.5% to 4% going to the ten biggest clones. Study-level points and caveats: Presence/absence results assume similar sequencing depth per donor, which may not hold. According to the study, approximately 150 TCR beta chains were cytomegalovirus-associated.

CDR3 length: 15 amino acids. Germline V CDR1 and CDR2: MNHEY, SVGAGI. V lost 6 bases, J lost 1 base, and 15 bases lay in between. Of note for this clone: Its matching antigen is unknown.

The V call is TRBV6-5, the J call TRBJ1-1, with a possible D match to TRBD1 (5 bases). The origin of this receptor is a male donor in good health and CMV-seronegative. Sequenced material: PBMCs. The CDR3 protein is CASRSRGGRNTEAFF. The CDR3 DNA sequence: TGTGCCAGCAGGTCCCGGGGGGGTAGGAACACTGAAGCTTTCTTT.